What follows are 19 T cell receptor beta chains derived from one specimen sequenced in a study of Ad26.COV2.S vaccination and SARS-CoV-2 variants. Profiling relied on immunoSEQ multiplex PCR, and the TCRdb table lists in-frame clones only, not all of them. The sample consists of approximately 400,000 clones, 70% to 90% of them appearing once. Sample treatment: some 19 received Ad26.COV2.S at low or high dose, single or two shots; about 5 received placebo; per-sample allocation not given. Sampling was done on day 63 after the first vaccine or placebo injection. The specimen comprised peripheral blood, sampled in a trial of Ad26.COV2.S vaccine versus placebo. The receptor source for this set is a person aged 18-65 years who received the Ad26.COV2.S COVID-19 vaccine or a placebo.

Concerning this clone: Within the sample, other DNA sequences also encode this same CDR3. The chain carries TRBV6-6 and TRBJ2-7; D is unresolved. The germline V gene encodes CDR1 MNHNY and CDR2 SVGAGI (reference sequence). The CDR3 extends over 15 amino acids. V was clipped by 0 bases and J by 3 bases, with 12 bases between them. The CDR3 here is CASSYSSGFGYEQYF. The CDR3 nucleotides are TGTGCCAGCAGTTACTCATCCGGGTTTGGCTACGAGCAGTACTTC.

The chain combines TRBV27 with TRBJ2-7, with a tentative D call TRBD2 (5 bases). Germline CDR1 and CDR2: MNHEY and SMNVEV (reference sequence). V lost 7 bases, J lost 5 bases, and 15 bases lay in between. The CDR3 has 13 amino acids. The CDR3 coding sequence is TGTGCCAGCAAGGAGTCAGGAGGCCACGAGCAGTACTTC. Encoded protein: CASKESGGHEQYF.

The chain uses TRBV9 and TRBJ1-2; no clear D. The CDR3 has 13 residues. CDR1 is SGDLS and CDR2 is YYNGEE in the germline V gene. The V gene lost 0 bases and the J gene lost 6 bases, with 9 bases spanning the gap. CDR3: CASSVDNGDGYTF. CDR3 nucleotides: TGTGCCAGCAGCGTAGATAACGGGGATGGCTACACCTTC.

This clone was seen a few times. The chain recombines TRBV30 with TRBJ2-1, with a possible D match to TRBD2 (6 bases). Germline V lookup: CDR1 GTSNPN, CDR2 SVGIG (reference sequence). Trimming took 5 bases from V and 0 from J, leaving 11 bases between them. There are 14 residues in the CDR3. This CDR3 is CAWSWGVSYNEQFF. The CDR3 region has the DNA TGTGCCTGGTCTTGGGGGGTCTCCTACAATGAGCAGTTCTTC.

V gene TRBV7-8 combines with J gene TRBJ2-3; the match to TRBD1 covers 8 bases. V lost 5 bases, J lost 3 bases, and 10 bases stayed unmatched. CDR1 and CDR2 (germline): SGHVS, FQNEAQ. The CDR3 sequence is 16 residues long. CDR3 amino acids: CASSTRPGQGTDTQYF. CDR3 DNA sequence: TGTGCCAGCAGCACGAGACCTGGACAGGGAACAGATACGCAGTATTTT.

V is TRBV11-2 and J is TRBJ1-4; D may be TRBD1 (5 bases). The V gene's germline CDR1 is SGHAT and CDR2 FQNNGV. The CDR3 length is 15 residues. Trimming stripped 4 bases from V and 2 bases from J, with 11 bases between. CDR3 sequence (DNA): TGTGCCAGCAGCTCGCAGGGTAGGACTAATGAAAAACTGTTTTTT. Translated, it gives CASSSQGRTNEKLFF.

The chain carries TRBV5-1 and TRBJ1-6; D call uncertain. Trimming removed 0 bases from V and 10 bases from J, with 17 bases in between. This CDR3 has 16 amino acids. Germline V gene sequence: CDR1 SGHRS, CDR2 YFSETQ. The CDR3 here is CASSLASASGSSPLHF. CDR3 DNA: TGCGCCAGCAGCTTGGCAAGTGCGTCGGGAAGCTCACCCCTCCACTTT.

The gene calls are TRBV15 and TRBJ1-5; D is undetermined. This CDR3 is 14 amino acids long. CDR1 LNHNV and CDR2 YYDKDF come from the germline V gene (reference sequence). Trimming removed 0 bases from V and 6 bases from J, with 9 bases in between. Written as DNA, the CDR3 is TGTGCCACCAGCAGAGATCGGGAGGTTCAGCCCCAGCATTTT. Amino acid sequence: CATSRDREVQPQHF.

The chain's CDR3 is CASSQDRTSGLDKYF. CDR3 nucleotides: TGTGCCAGCAGCCAAGATCGGACTAGCGGGCTCGATAAGTACTTC. This chain links TRBV3-1 (or the pseudogene TRBV3-2) with TRBJ2-7; 11 bases map to TRBD2. Trimming removed 0 bases from V and 11 bases from J; junction bases left unmatched: 9. The germline CDR1 and CDR2 sequences are LGHDT and YNNKEL (reference sequence). CDR3 length equals 15 residues.

The chain is built from TRBV6-5 and TRBJ1-5; D unresolved. The CDR3 is made up of 15 amino acids. Germline V gives CDR1 MNHEY, CDR2 SVGAGI. The V end lost 0 bases, the J end lost 0 bases, and 6 bases lay between the germline ends. The CDR3 DNA sequence: TGTGCCAGCAGTTACTCTGGGTATAGCAATCAGCCCCAGCATTTT. This gives the protein CASSYSGYSNQPQHF.

DNA of the CDR3: TGTGCCAGCAGCGTAGAGCAGAGCTCCTATAATTCACCCCTCCACTTT. Translated: CASSVEQSSYNSPLHF. The V call is TRBV9, the J call TRBJ1-6; D unclear. The CDR3 extends over 16 amino acids. CDR1 and CDR2 (germline): SGDLS, YYNGEE. V was pared by 0 bases and J by 0 bases, with 7 bases between.

The V gene is TRBV18, the J gene TRBJ2-1, with no clear D. The germline gives CDR1 KGHSH, CDR2 LQKENI. The V end was cut by 1 base, the J end by 0 bases, with 7 bases between. The CDR3 length is 15 residues. The CDR3 sequence: CASSPQTGSYNEQFF. CDR3 DNA: TGTGCCAGCTCACCACAGACGGGCTCCTACAATGAGCAGTTCTTC.

The J gene is TRBJ1-5, the V gene TRBV6-5; no definite D call. CDR1 is MNHEY and CDR2 is SVGAGI in the germline V gene. The CDR3 is made up of 14 amino acids. Between the trimmed V and J ends, which lost 8 bases and 0 bases, there was a span of 11 bases. CDR3 in DNA: TGTGCCAGCGGGAAATTCAGTAGCAATCAGCCCCAGCATTTT. It specifies CASGKFSSNQPQHF.

This chain links TRBV21-1 with TRBJ1-6. TRBV21-1 is reported as a pseudogene. This CDR3 is built from 21 residues. The CDR3 DNA reads TGTGCCAGCAGTCACCAGAGGGCCGCCCGCTGCTTTTTCTCCTATAATTCACCCCTCCACTTT. Its protein product is CASSHQRAARCFFSYNSPLHF.

About this clone: The sample has other DNA sequences that encode this CDR3 too. The rearrangement uses TRBV18 and TRBJ2-3; a possible D gene is TRBD2 (6 bases). The ends were cut back, 2 bases at V and 3 bases at J, with 6 bases in the middle. The germline V gene encodes CDR1 KGHSH and CDR2 LQKENI. This CDR3 is 13 amino acids long. In nucleotides, the CDR3 is TGTGCCAGCTCACCAGGGGGGACAGATACGCAGTATTTT. This sequence encodes CASSPGGTDTQYF.

The V call is TRBV12-5, the J call TRBJ1-1; D not resolved. Germline assignment: CDR1 LGHNT and CDR2 FRNRAP. This CDR3 is 13 amino acids long. The V and J ends lost 1 base and 3 bases respectively, with 6 bases between them. CDR3 protein: CASGLDGYTEAFF. In nucleotides, the CDR3 is TGTGCTAGTGGTTTGGACGGGTACACTGAAGCTTTCTTT.

In its sample, this clone was seen once. The J gene is TRBJ2-7, the V gene TRBV7-2; 8 nucleotides match TRBD2. This CDR3 region has 16 residues. Germline CDR1 is SGHTA and CDR2 is FQGNSA. The V and J ends lost 3 bases and 0 bases, in that order; junction bases with no gene match: 7. The CDR3 sequence is CASSLEPGLGSYEQYF. In nucleotides, the CDR3 is TGTGCCAGCAGCTTGGAGCCGGGACTAGGCTCCTACGAGCAGTACTTC.

This chain joins TRBV7-2 and TRBJ2-1; the D gene is possibly TRBD1 (5 bases). Germline CDR1 reads SGHTA; CDR2 reads FQGNSA. V gave up 2 bases and J gave up 4 bases, with 12 bases separating them. The CDR3 covers 15 residues. In DNA form, the CDR3 reads TGTGCCAGCAGCTTACAGGGATTTAGGTACAATGAGCAGTTCTTC. As protein: CASSLQGFRYNEQFF. Based on the CDR3 plus reference TRBV7-2 and TRBJ2-1, the full variable domain is GAGVSQSPSNKVTEKGKDVELRCDPISGHTALYWYRQSLGQGLEFLIYFQGNSAPDKSGLPSDRFSAERTGGSVSTLTIQRTQQEDSAVYLCASSLQGFRYNEQFFGPGTRLTVL.

The genes are TRBV28 and TRBJ1-2, with D tentatively TRBD1 (6 bases). Germline assignment: CDR1 MDHEN and CDR2 SYDVKM. Trimming shortened V by 11 bases and J by 0 bases, and 7 bases separated the two germline ends. This CDR3 comprises 11 residues. For the CDR3, the DNA is TGTGCCGGACAGACTAACTATGGCTACACCTTC. This translates into CAGQTNYGYTF.